The 17 T cell receptor beta chains presented below share a single source sample, sequenced in a study of OX40 agonist ivuxolimab in advanced cancers. Method: immunoSEQ multiplex PCR; TCRdb's copy keeps in-frame clones and lacks some. The data contain 70,000 to 100,000 clones, around 86% of them singletons. The sequencing here drew on CD4+ or CD8+ T cells sorted from blood, taken in a trial of the OX40 agonist ivuxolimab. Receptor source: an adult with an advanced solid tumor such as melanoma, head and neck, liver or kidney cancer.

V and J are TRBV5-5 and TRBJ2-7, with 8 positions matching TRBD2. The J segment lost 3 bases and the V segment lost 0 bases, leaving 5 bases of the junction unmatched. The CDR3 sequence is 15 residues long. Germline CDR1 is SGHKS and CDR2 is YYEKEE (reference sequence). The chain's CDR3 is CASSLESSGHYEQYF. DNA of the CDR3: TGTGCCAGCAGCTTGGAGTCTAGCGGGCACTACGAGCAGTACTTC. The full variable domain, its missing parts supplied by reference TRBV5-5 and TRBJ2-7, is DAGVTQSPTHLIKTRGQQVTLRCSPISGHKSVSWYQQVLGQGPQFIFQYYEKEERGRGNFPDRFSARQFPNYSSELNVNALLLGDSALYLCASSLESSGHYEQYFGPGTRLTVT.

In its sample, this clone was seen once. V gene TRBV15 combines with J gene TRBJ2-7, with D possibly matching TRBD1 (6 bases). This CDR3 comprises 13 residues. Germline CDR1 LNHNV, CDR2 YYDKDF (reference sequence). The germline V and J ends were trimmed by 0 bases and 3 bases, with 6 bases remaining between them. CDR3: CATSRDRGYEQYF. The CDR3 DNA is TGTGCCACCAGCAGAGACAGGGGCTACGAGCAGTACTTC.

This chain joins TRBV7-2 and TRBJ1-2, with TRBD1 identical over 7 bases. The CDR3 covers 17 residues. V dropped 5 bases and J dropped 6; count of bases not matched to a gene: 18. Germline CDR1 is SGHTA and CDR2 is FQGNSA. The CDR3 nucleotides read TGTGCCAGCAGCCATGATCATACGACAGGGATTTCGGATGGCTACACCTTC. Translation gives CASSHDHTTGISDGYTF.

The chain has TRBV9 and TRBJ1-1; D remains ambiguous. CDR1 and CDR2 (germline): SGDLS, YYNGEE. Trimming left V 5 bases short and J 1 base short, with 12 bases between. The CDR3 runs to 14 residues. CDR3 residues: CASREPTSNTEAFF. CDR3 coding DNA: TGTGCCAGCAGGGAACCAACTTCGAACACTGAAGCTTTCTTT.

This clone was detected a few times. The genes are TRBV7-8 and TRBJ2-1, with 7 nucleotides matching TRBD1. CDR3 length: 16 residues. The ends lost 3 bases at V and 3 bases at J; junction bases unmatched: 8. Germline V CDR1 and CDR2: SGHVS, FQNEAQ. The CDR3 nucleotides are TGTGCCAGCAGCTTGTTCAGGGGGATCGGCTACAATGAGCAGTTCTTC. Translated: CASSLFRGIGYNEQFF.

This chain joins TRBV11-3 and TRBJ1-3; D gene uncertain. In germline, CDR1 is SGHNT, CDR2 YENEEA. Deletions cut 1 base from V and 0 bases from J, with 7 bases between. This CDR3 is 15 amino acids long. CDR3 residues: CASSLGALSGNTIYF. CDR3 sequence (DNA): TGTGCCAGCAGCTTAGGGGCCCTCTCTGGAAACACCATATATTTT. Supplemented by reference TRBV11-3 and TRBJ1-3, the full variable domain reads EAGVVQSPRYKIIEKKQPVAFWCNPISGHNTLYWYLQNLGQGPELLIRYENEEAVDDSQLPKDRFSAERLKGVDSTLKIQPAELGDSAVYLCASSLGALSGNTIYFGEGSWLTVV.

The chain uses TRBV5-1 and TRBJ2-5, with D uncertain. The CDR3 covers 14 residues. The germline V gene encodes CDR1 SGHRS and CDR2 YFSETQ. V lost 3 bases and J lost 4, with 13 bases in between. This CDR3 is CASSSGERIETQYF. The DNA for the CDR3 is TGCGCCAGCAGCTCCGGAGAACGGATAGAGACCCAGTACTTC.

This clone was seen only a few times. The chain carries TRBV29-1 and TRBJ1-5; D ambiguous. This CDR3 comprises 10 residues. The germline V and J ends were trimmed by 8 bases and 5 bases, with 7 bases remaining between them. Germline CDR1 and CDR2: SQVTM and ANQGSEA. The CDR3 region has the DNA TGCAGCTTGCCCCATCAGCCCCAGCATTTT. Translation: CSLPHQPQHF.

V usage is TRBV21-1 and J usage is TRBJ2-3. TRBV21-1 counts as a pseudogene. The length of the CDR3 is 13 residues. The CDR3 DNA reads TGTGCCAGCAGCACAGCCGACCGGGACCCCTACCCTTTT. This gives the protein CASSTADRDPYPF.

The V and J genes are TRBV19 and TRBJ2-1, with 13 bases aligning to TRBD2. This CDR3 region has 15 residues. V trimming: 4 bases; J trimming: 7 bases; junction bases outside the gene matches: 4. CDR1 is LNHDA and CDR2 is SQIVND in the germline V gene (reference sequence). DNA for the CDR3: TGTGCCAGTAGTAGACTAGCGGGAGGTGCAAATGAGCAGTTCTTC. This gives the protein CASSRLAGGANEQFF.

V usage is TRBV2 and J usage is TRBJ2-5; 7 bases align to TRBD1. Near its end, the DNA agrees better with TRBJ2-7, so the J call may be wrong. CDR3 length equals 12 residues. Germline V CDR1 and CDR2: SNHLY, FYNNEI. CDR3 residues: CASRGTVREQYF. DNA for the CDR3: TGTGCCAGCAGAGGGACAGTCCGCGAGCAGTACTTC.

J is TRBJ1-3 and V is TRBV6-5; possible D gene TRBD1, 6 bases. Looked up from germline, CDR1 is MNHEY and CDR2 is SVGAGI. Trimming removed 9 bases at V and 4 bases at J, with 16 bases between. CDR3 length: 14 residues. DNA of the CDR3: TGTGCCAGTCTGGACTCGGGGGCGGGAAACACCATATATTTT. Its protein product is CASLDSGAGNTIYF.

This chain joins TRBV19 and TRBJ2-1; 11 nucleotides line up with TRBD2. V lost 5 bases, J lost 5 bases, and 8 bases stayed unmatched. Germline loops: CDR1 LNHDA, CDR2 SQIVND (reference sequence). This CDR3 has 16 residues. The CDR3 loop reads CASSPRGTSGNNEQFF. The CDR3 bases are TGTGCCAGTAGTCCCCGAGGGACTAGCGGCAACAATGAGCAGTTCTTC.

This chain links TRBV5-4 with TRBJ2-5; TRBD1 matches at 12 bases. The germline V gene has CDR1 SGHNT and CDR2 YYREEE (reference sequence). This CDR3 is 17 amino acids long. V trimming: 4 bases; J trimming: 5 bases; junction bases outside the gene matches: 12. CDR3 residues: CASSPGTGGLPQETQYF. The CDR3 DNA reads as TGTGCCAGCAGCCCGGGGACAGGGGGCCTCCCCCAGGAGACCCAGTACTTC.

This chain connects TRBV6-1 to TRBJ2-1, with TRBD1 as a possible D gene (6 bases). V gave up 6 bases and J gave up 0 bases, with 9 bases separating them. This CDR3 has 14 amino acids. CDR1 and CDR2 (germline): MNHNS, SASEGT. The CDR3 reads CASRRQDSYNEQFF. CDR3 coding DNA: TGTGCCAGCAGGAGACAGGACTCCTACAATGAGCAGTTCTTC.

A single count supports this clone. V and J are TRBV28 and TRBJ1-2, with D unclear. CDR3 length: 13 amino acids. CDR1 is MDHEN, CDR2 SYDVKM, per germline. Trimming stripped 3 bases from V and 4 bases from J, with 9 bases between. The CDR3 loop reads CASSLQQTYGYTF. The CDR3 DNA sequence: TGTGCCAGCAGTTTGCAACAGACCTATGGCTACACCTTC.

The chain couples TRBV25-1 to TRBJ1-1, with no clear D. Trimming cost V 3 bases and J 8 bases, with 10 bases left between them. The CDR3 runs to 12 residues. Germline V lookup: CDR1 MGHDK, CDR2 SYGVNS. CDR3 sequence (DNA): TGTGCCAGCAGTGACCTTACATCCGAAGCTTTCTTT. Its protein is CASSDLTSEAFF.